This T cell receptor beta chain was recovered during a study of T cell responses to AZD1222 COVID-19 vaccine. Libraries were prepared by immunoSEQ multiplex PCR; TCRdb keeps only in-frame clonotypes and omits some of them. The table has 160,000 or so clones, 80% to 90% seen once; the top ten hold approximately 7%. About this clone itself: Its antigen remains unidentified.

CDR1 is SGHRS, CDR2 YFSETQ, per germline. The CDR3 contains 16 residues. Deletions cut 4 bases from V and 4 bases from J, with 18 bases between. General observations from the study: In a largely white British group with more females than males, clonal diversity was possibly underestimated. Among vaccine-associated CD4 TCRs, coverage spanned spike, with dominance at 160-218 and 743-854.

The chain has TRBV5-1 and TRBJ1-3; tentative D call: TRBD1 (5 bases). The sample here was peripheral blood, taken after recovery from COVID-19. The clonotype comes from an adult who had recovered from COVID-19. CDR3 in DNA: TGCGCCAGCAGCCTCGGGACGGTCGGTGCCGGAAACACCATATATTTT. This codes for CASSLGTVGAGNTIYF.